Detailed here is one TCR beta chain. The entry originates in a study of control samples from healthy donors and cancer patients. CDR1 and CDR2 (germline): SEHNR, FQNEAQ (reference sequence). This CDR3 spans 13 amino acids. Trimming cost V 4 bases and J 5 bases, with 12 bases left between them. This table comes from immunoSEQ multiplex PCR, and its TCRdb copy is limited to in-frame clones, with some not included. The repertoire holds about 150,000 clones, with just under 95% as singletons. The TCR comes from a man aged 35-49 years in good health. The material sequenced was blood. The rearrangement joins TRBV7-9 to TRBJ2-7; TRBD1 might be the D (5 bases). The CDR3 is CASSSQGPDEQYF. The CDR3 DNA sequence: TGTGCCAGCAGCTCGCAGGGTCCCGACGAGCAGTACTTC.